What follows are 18 T cell receptor beta chains derived from one specimen sequenced in a study of blood T cell repertoires in COVID-19. Measured with immunoSEQ multiplex PCR; TCRdb has only the in-frame clones, and not every one. The data hold a few hundred thousand clones, with over 75% observed a single time. Sequencing input: peripheral blood. All receptors derive from a man aged 25 to 45 who had recovered from COVID-19.

The chain is built from TRBV2 and TRBJ1-2; D possibly corresponds to TRBD1 (5 bases). This CDR3 contains 12 residues. V lost 4 bases, J lost 8 bases, and 11 bases lay in between. The germline V gene has CDR1 SNHLY and CDR2 FYNNEI. This CDR3 is CASSGGLGGYTF. The CDR3 bases are TGTGCCAGCAGTGGGGGCTTAGGGGGCTACACCTTC. The full variable domain, in which reference TRBV2 and TRBJ1-2 provide the parts outside the CDR3, is EPEVTQTPSHQVTQMGQEVILRCVPISNHLYFYWYRQILGQKVEFLVSFYNNEISEKSEIFDDQFSVERPDGSNFTLKIRSTKLEDSAMYFCASSGGLGGYTFGSGTRLTVV.

The V gene is TRBV2, the J gene TRBJ2-4; D is ambiguous. The CDR3 runs 12 residues. The germline V gene has CDR1 SNHLY and CDR2 FYNNEI. Trimming cost V 5 bases and J 5 bases, with 7 bases left between them. The CDR3 DNA sequence: TGTGCCAGCAGTCCTACTCAAAACATTCAGTACTTC. Translated: CASSPTQNIQYF.

This clone was counted only a few times. CDR3: CASSQDQGLTRSPLHF. CDR3 sequence (DNA): TGTGCCAGCAGCCAAGATCAGGGCCTTACCAGGTCACCCCTCCACTTT. The V gene is TRBV4-2, the J gene TRBJ1-6; tentatively, D is TRBD1 (5 bases). CDR1 is LGHNA and CDR2 is YNFKEQ in the germline V gene. CDR3 length: 16 residues. Trimming stripped 0 bases from V and 10 bases from J, with 16 bases between.

The chain combines TRBV11-2 with TRBJ1-1; 7 bases are a match to TRBD1. The ends lost 0 bases at V and 11 bases at J; junction bases unmatched: 15. This CDR3 has 16 amino acids. CDR1 and CDR2 from the germline V gene are SGHAT and FQNNGV. The CDR3 sequence: CASSLDRDRPTQPAFF. CDR3 DNA: TGTGCCAGCAGCTTAGATCGGGACAGACCAACCCAACCGGCTTTCTTT.

This rearrangement joins TRBV28 to TRBJ1-5; D remains ambiguous. CDR3 size: 16 residues. Germline CDR1 and CDR2: MDHEN and SYDVKM. The V end lost 6 bases, the J end lost 2 bases, and 17 bases lay between the germline ends. The CDR3: CASSRWTGSGNQPQHF. The CDR3 coding sequence is TGTGCCAGCAGCCGGTGGACGGGGTCCGGCAATCAGCCCCAGCATTTT.

V and J are TRBV28 and TRBJ2-5; 9 bases are shared with TRBD1. CDR1 MDHEN and CDR2 SYDVKM come from the germline V gene. V was clipped by 5 bases and J by 5 bases; unmatched bases: 9. This CDR3 is built from 15 residues. CDR3 protein: CASSPQGADRETQYF. CDR3 bases: TGTGCCAGCAGTCCACAGGGGGCCGATCGGGAGACCCAGTACTTC. Full variable domain (outside the CDR3, taken from reference TRBV28 and TRBJ2-5): DVKVTQSSRYLVKRTGEKVFLECVQDMDHENMFWYRQDPGLGLRLIYFSYDVKMKEKGDIPEGYSVSREKKERFSLILESASTNQTSMYLCASSPQGADRETQYFGPGTRLLVL.

V usage is TRBV7-3 and J usage is TRBJ2-3; D perhaps matches TRBD2 (6 bases). The ends were cut back, 5 bases at V and 5 bases at J, with 14 bases in the middle. Germline assignment: CDR1 SGHTA and CDR2 FQGTGA. This CDR3 contains 14 residues. DNA for the CDR3: TGTGCCAGCAGCCTCCAGGGACTCATAGATACGCAGTATTTT. It encodes CASSLQGLIDTQYF.

This clone was picked up a small number of times. The rearrangement links TRBV5-1 to TRBJ1-4; D remains ambiguous. The CDR3 spans 14 residues. The germline CDR1 and CDR2 sequences are SGHRS and YFSETQ. V lost 4 bases and J lost 4, with 11 bases in between. The CDR3 DNA is TGCGCCAGCAGCGCGGAGGGTAATAATGAAAAACTGTTTTTT. Translating gives CASSAEGNNEKLFF.

This clone was counted many times. The chain joins TRBV5-6 to TRBJ1-2, with 7 bases aligning to TRBD1. CDR1 is SGHDT, CDR2 YYEEEE, per germline. The CDR3 is 13 residues long. The ends lost 0 bases at V and 6 bases at J; junction bases unmatched: 2. CDR3 protein: CASSLGQGDGYTF. The DNA for the CDR3 is TGTGCCAGCAGCTTGGGGCAGGGGGATGGCTACACCTTC.

Only one count was recorded for this clone. The CDR3 loop reads CASSFLTSGSLDEQFF. The CDR3 DNA is TGTGCCAGCAGCTTCTTGACTAGCGGGTCGCTAGATGAGCAGTTCTTC. The chain links TRBV11-2 to TRBJ2-1; TRBD2 agrees at 10 bases. J gave up 8 bases and V 3 bases, and 10 bases lay outside the gene matches. The CDR3 has 16 amino acids. The germline CDR1 and CDR2 sequences are SGHAT and FQNNGV.

The chain links TRBV2 to TRBJ1-2; 7 nucleotides match TRBD1. The CDR3 covers 18 residues. V shed 4 bases and J 3 bases; nucleotides not matched to a gene: 17. In germline, CDR1 is SNHLY, CDR2 FYNNEI. Here the CDR3 DNA reads TGTGCCAGCAGTGTATTAACAGGGGTAAGAGTTGTCGACTATGGCTACACCTTC. As protein: CASSVLTGVRVVDYGYTF.

The V call is TRBV2, the J call TRBJ2-1; TRBD2 aligns across 10 bases. Germline V gene data show CDR1 as SNHLY and CDR2 as FYNNEI. The V segment lost 1 base and the J segment 3 bases; nucleotides outside the gene matches: 0. This CDR3 region has 15 residues. CDR3 bases: TGTGCCAGCAGTGAAGAGCGGGGGGGCTACAATGAGCAGTTCTTC. As protein: CASSEERGGYNEQFF.

V usage is TRBV2 and J usage is TRBJ1-2; TRBD1 might be the D (5 bases). Germline V CDR1 and CDR2: SNHLY, FYNNEI. V was clipped by 8 bases and J by 7 bases, with 20 bases between them. The CDR3 spans 14 residues. Written as DNA, the CDR3 is TGTGCCAGCCGGGAGGACGCGGGGAGGGGTGGCTACACCTTC. Protein: CASREDAGRGGYTF.

The chain joins TRBV5-4 to TRBJ2-1; no firm D call. The CDR3 has 17 residues. V gave up 2 bases and J gave up 2 bases, with 17 bases separating them. Per germline, CDR1 SGHNT and CDR2 YYREEE (reference sequence). Written as DNA, the CDR3 is TGTGCCAGCAGCTTCCGGGTACTTCAAGCCGCCTACAATGAGCAGTTCTTC. Its protein product is CASSFRVLQAAYNEQFF.

The V call is TRBV7-3, the J call TRBJ2-3, with TRBD2 as a possible D gene (5 bases). CDR1 SGHTA and CDR2 FQGTGA come from the germline V gene. The ends were cut back, 6 bases at V and 5 bases at J, with 15 bases in the middle. The CDR3 is 14 amino acids. The CDR3 region has the DNA TGTGCCAGCAGTCCCAGCGGTATGGGAGATACGCAGTATTTT. This gives the protein CASSPSGMGDTQYF.

The table lists this clone with a count of one. This chain connects TRBV18 to TRBJ1-1; D is perhaps TRBD1 (6 bases). Deletions cut 2 bases from V and 3 bases from J, with 10 bases between. The CDR3 consists of 14 residues. The germline CDR1 and CDR2 sequences are KGHSH and LQKENI. CDR3: CASSPRGSYTEAFF. CDR3 DNA sequence: TGTGCCAGCTCACCAAGGGGGTCCTACACTGAAGCTTTCTTT.

This sequence joins TRBV6-5 and TRBJ2-5, with D maybe TRBD1 (5 bases). V gave up 8 bases and J gave up 5 bases, with 18 bases separating them. Germline V CDR1 and CDR2: MNHEY, SVGAGI. The CDR3 extends over 14 amino acids. This chain's CDR3 is CASSRHGAGETQYF. DNA for the CDR3: TGTGCCAGCTCTCGTCATGGGGCTGGGGAGACCCAGTACTTC.

The CDR3 DNA sequence: TGTGCCAGCAGCCCGAGGGTCGGGGAGCTGTTTTTT. It yields the protein CASSPRVGELFF. The rearrangement joins TRBV7-2 to TRBJ2-2; tentatively, D is TRBD2 (5 bases). The CDR3 length is 12 residues. Germline CDR1 is SGHTA and CDR2 is FQGNSA. The germline V and J ends were trimmed by 5 bases and 7 bases, with 8 bases remaining between them.